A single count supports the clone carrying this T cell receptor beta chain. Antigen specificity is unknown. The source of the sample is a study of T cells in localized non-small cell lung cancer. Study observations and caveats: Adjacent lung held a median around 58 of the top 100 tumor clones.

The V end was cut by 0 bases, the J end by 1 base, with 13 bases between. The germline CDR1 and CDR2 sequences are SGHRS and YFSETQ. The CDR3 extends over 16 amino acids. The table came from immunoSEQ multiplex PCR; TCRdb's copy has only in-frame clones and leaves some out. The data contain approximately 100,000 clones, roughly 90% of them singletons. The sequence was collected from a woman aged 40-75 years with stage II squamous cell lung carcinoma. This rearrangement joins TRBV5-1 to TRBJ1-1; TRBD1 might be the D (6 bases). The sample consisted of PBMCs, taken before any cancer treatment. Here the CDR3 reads CASSLDTGAGNTEAFF. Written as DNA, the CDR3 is TGCGCCAGCAGCTTGGACACGGGGGCGGGGAACACTGAAGCTTTCTTT.